This paragraph reports one T cell receptor (beta chain). This sample is part of a study of blood T cell repertoires in COVID-19. Study-wide context: Researchers got acute and convalescent COVID-19 samples from the United States, Italy and Spain. The cDNA or gDNA used as material had been derived from T cells, B-cell-depleted T cells, or PBMCs.

This CDR3 spans 14 amino acids. V was clipped by 1 base and J by 8 bases, with 14 bases between them. CDR1 is SQVTM and CDR2 is ANQGSEA in the germline V gene. Under the authors' procedure: The authors estimated nucleated cell counts from reference gene primer amplification. This table comes from immunoSEQ multiplex PCR, and its TCRdb copy is limited to in-frame clones, with some not included. V and J calls and clone size follow that table, whereas D and trimming were derived from the DNA. The sample has about 170,000 clones; 88% are singletons. The origin of this receptor is a man in his fifties who had recovered from COVID-19. The material sequenced was peripheral blood. The chain links TRBV29-1 to TRBJ1-4, with D hard to call. The CDR3 sequence is CSVEVAGQWEKLFF. The CDR3, as DNA: TGCAGCGTTGAAGTGGCTGGGCAGTGGGAAAAACTGTTTTTT.